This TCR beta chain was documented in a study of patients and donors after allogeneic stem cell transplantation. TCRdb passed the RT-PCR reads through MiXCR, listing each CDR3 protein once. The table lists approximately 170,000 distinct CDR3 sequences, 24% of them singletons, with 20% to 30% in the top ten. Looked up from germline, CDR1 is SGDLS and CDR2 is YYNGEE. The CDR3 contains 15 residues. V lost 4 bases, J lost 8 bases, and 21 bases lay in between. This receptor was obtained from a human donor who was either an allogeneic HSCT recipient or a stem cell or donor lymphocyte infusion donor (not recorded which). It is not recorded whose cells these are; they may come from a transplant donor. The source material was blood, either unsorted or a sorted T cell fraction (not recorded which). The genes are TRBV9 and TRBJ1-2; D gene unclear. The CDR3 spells CASSSLTQRGSGYTF. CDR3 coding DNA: TGTGCCAGCAGCTCCCTAACCCAGAGAGGCTCCGGCTACACCTTC. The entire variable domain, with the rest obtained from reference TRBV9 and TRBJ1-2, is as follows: DSGVTQTPKHLITATGQRVTLRCSPRSGDLSVYWYQQSLDQGLQFLIQYYNGEERAKGNILERFSAQQFPDLHSELNLSSLELGDSALYFCASSSLTQRGSGYTFGSGTRLTVV.